Following are 23 T cell receptor beta chains from one sample sequenced in a study of cytomegalovirus exposure and HLA in healthy donors (dated by TCRdb to 2016 to 2017). The library came from the immunoSEQ multiplex PCR assay. For the multiplex PCR, a mixture combining 60 forward primers for TCR Vbeta segments and 13 reverse primers for TCR Jbeta segments was used. TCRdb's version of the immuneACCESS table is confined to in-frame rearrangements and falls short of the full clone set. An unresolved V gene accounts for under half of the shortfall where checked; the remainder is of unknown origin. In this sample the table shows more than 100,000 clones, around 65% of which occur a single time. In total, the top ten clones hold 1.5% of the sample. The sample comprised PBMCs. The receptor set was obtained from a man between 18 and 35 years old in good health and CMV-seronegative.

This chain's CDR3 is CSVAGGLRETQYF. For the CDR3, the DNA is TGCAGCGTTGCCGGGGGACTCCGAGAGACCCAGTACTTC. The V gene is TRBV29-1, the J gene TRBJ2-5; TRBD2 might be the D (6 bases). From germline, CDR1 is SQVTM and CDR2 ANQGSEA. CDR3 length: 13 residues. V was trimmed by 4 bases and J by 4 bases, leaving 13 bases between them.

This clone was seen only a few times. V is TRBV28 and J is TRBJ2-3; 11 nucleotides match TRBD2. J was trimmed by 3 bases and V by 8 bases; bases with no gene match: 10. The CDR3 consists of 16 residues. Germline CDR1 MDHEN, CDR2 SYDVKM. CDR3 protein: CASGAATSGGTDTQYF. In DNA form, the CDR3 reads TGTGCCAGCGGGGCGGCCACTAGCGGGGGAACAGATACGCAGTATTTT.

The rearrangement uses TRBV6-6 and TRBJ2-7, with D possibly matching TRBD2 (5 bases). The V gene lost 2 bases and the J gene lost 3 bases, with 8 bases spanning the gap. Looked up from germline, CDR1 is MNHNY and CDR2 is SVGAGI (reference sequence). The CDR3 consists of 13 residues. Here the CDR3 reads CASSYLRDYEQYF. The CDR3 DNA follows: TGTGCCAGCAGTTACCTTCGGGACTACGAGCAGTACTTC.

Turning to this clone: Sequence at one end of the junction differs from germline and may be a read error. The J gene is TRBJ2-3, the V gene TRBV7-9; 8 bases fit TRBD2. Per the germline V gene, CDR1 is SEHNR and CDR2 is FQNEAQ (reference sequence). CDR3 length equals 12 residues. The CDR3 nucleotides are TGTTCCAGCGGACGGGGGGGGGATACGCAGTATTTT. Its translation: CSSGRGGDTQYF.

This chain joins TRBV9 and TRBJ1-4, with no clear D. Trimming removed 3 bases at V and 2 bases at J, with 8 bases between. The CDR3 totals 14 residues. Germline V gives CDR1 SGDLS, CDR2 YYNGEE. The CDR3 reads CASSGGGTNEKLFF. Here the CDR3 DNA reads TGTGCCAGCAGCGGAGGTGGGACTAATGAAAAACTGTTTTTT.

This clone came up a few times. This chain joins TRBV6-1 and TRBJ2-5; a weak D match, TRBD1 (6 bases). Trimming left V 5 bases short and J 2 bases short, with 15 bases between. Per germline, CDR1 MNHNS and CDR2 SASEGT. The CDR3 has 15 residues. The CDR3 bases are TGTGCCAGCAGTTCCGTCGGGGACATACAAGAGACCCAGTACTTC. Translated: CASSSVGDIQETQYF.

This chain joins TRBV10-3 and TRBJ2-3; 9 bases align to TRBD2. The V segment lost 7 bases and the J segment 3 bases; nucleotides outside the gene matches: 2. The length of the CDR3 is 13 residues. CDR1 is ENHRY, CDR2 SYGVKD, per germline. The CDR3 sequence: CAITAGGTDTQYF. The CDR3 DNA reads as TGTGCCATCACCGCGGGGGGGACAGATACGCAGTATTTT.

V gene TRBV6-1 combines with J gene TRBJ2-7; D is perhaps TRBD1 (5 bases). The CDR3 contains 11 residues. The germline V gene encodes CDR1 MNHNS and CDR2 SASEGT. Trimming pared 11 bases from V and 6 bases from J, leaving 14 bases between. The chain's CDR3 is CAGVGAGEQYF. DNA for the CDR3: TGTGCCGGCGTAGGGGCTGGCGAGCAGTACTTC.

This clone has only a few counts. The DNA of the CDR3 is TGTGCCAGCAGGACCGCCGGGACAGGGTCGCGCGAGCAGTACTTC. It specifies CASRTAGTGSREQYF. V usage is TRBV28 and J usage is TRBJ2-7; 9 bases fit TRBD1. The trim removed 6 bases at V and 6 bases at J, leaving 12 bases unmatched. CDR3 length equals 15 residues. Germline lookup yields CDR1 MDHEN and CDR2 SYDVKM.

This clone was found a few times. The V call is TRBV9, the J call TRBJ2-7; 7 bases map to TRBD1. V dropped 3 bases and J dropped 2; count of bases not matched to a gene: 2. The CDR3 consists of 13 residues. Germline loops: CDR1 SGDLS, CDR2 YYNGEE. The CDR3: CASSAGTAYEQYF. The CDR3 coding sequence is TGTGCCAGCAGCGCCGGGACAGCCTACGAGCAGTACTTC.

The chain combines TRBV27 with TRBJ1-1, with D possibly matching TRBD1 (6 bases). Germline lookup yields CDR1 MNHEY and CDR2 SMNVEV (reference sequence). CDR3 length: 14 residues. With 6 bases removed from V and 6 bases from J, the gap between germline ends came to 17 bases. The CDR3 region is CASRYRESFAEAFF. CDR3 nucleotide sequence: TGTGCCAGCAGATACAGGGAGAGTTTCGCTGAAGCTTTCTTT.

This sequence joins TRBV19 and TRBJ2-3, with 8 bases fitting TRBD2. V dropped 6 bases and J dropped 5; count of bases not matched to a gene: 10. The CDR3 covers 15 residues. Germline values: CDR1 LNHDA, CDR2 SQIVND (reference sequence). In DNA, the CDR3 is TGTGCCAGTAGATGGACGGGGGGGCCAGGAGATACGCAGTATTTT. Protein product: CASRWTGGPGDTQYF.

The rearrangement uses TRBV7-9 and TRBJ1-3; TRBD1 matches at 12 bases. The CDR3 consists of 15 residues. Germline V CDR1 and CDR2: SEHNR, FQNEAQ (reference sequence). With 6 bases clipped from V and 2 bases from J, the junction kept 2 bases outside the gene matches. The CDR3 here is CASSRDRGPGNTIYF. The CDR3 DNA reads as TGTGCCAGCAGTCGGGACAGGGGGCCTGGAAACACCATATATTTT.

The chain couples TRBV5-5 to TRBJ1-2; D remains unclear. Germline CDR1 is SGHKS and CDR2 is YYEKEE (reference sequence). Trimming cost V 1 base and J 8 bases, with 12 bases left between them. This CDR3 spans 13 amino acids. The CDR3 region is CASSLKIGDGYTF. The DNA for the CDR3 is TGTGCCAGCAGCTTGAAAATCGGAGACGGCTACACCTTC.

The rearrangement links TRBV9 to TRBJ2-3; D may be TRBD2 (6 bases). CDR1 and CDR2 (germline): SGDLS, YYNGEE. The CDR3 has 13 residues. V dropped 2 bases and J dropped 6 bases, with 10 bases sitting between them. The CDR3 is CASSVGGEDTQYF. For the CDR3, the DNA is TGTGCCAGCAGCGTCGGCGGGGAGGATACGCAGTATTTT.

This chain's CDR3 is CATSSGSGSASYEQYF. CDR3 nucleotide sequence: TGTGCCACCAGCAGCGGTAGCGGGAGTGCAAGCTACGAGCAGTACTTC. The V and J genes are TRBV15 and TRBJ2-7; 9 positions agree with TRBD2. CDR1 is LNHNV and CDR2 is YYDKDF in the germline V gene (reference sequence). J was trimmed by 3 bases and V by 3 bases; bases with no gene match: 9. CDR3 length: 16 amino acids.

This clone has only a few counts. The V gene is TRBV15, the J gene TRBJ2-5; D remains ambiguous. The CDR3 covers 13 residues. From germline, CDR1 is LNHNV and CDR2 YYDKDF (reference sequence). V lost 0 bases and J 4 bases, leaving 6 bases between the germline ends. Written as DNA, the CDR3 is TGTGCCACCAGCAGAGACCCGGGAGAGACCCAGTACTTC. Encoded protein: CATSRDPGETQYF. The whole variable domain, filled in from reference TRBV15 and TRBJ2-5, reads DAMVIQNPRYQVTQFGKPVTLSCSQTLNHNVMYWYQQKSSQAPKLLFHYYDKDFNNEADTPDNFQSRRPNTSFCFLDIRSPGLGDTAMYLCATSRDPGETQYFGPGTRLLVL.

This sequence joins TRBV7-9 and TRBJ1-2; the D is unclear. Germline CDR1 is SEHNR and CDR2 is FQNEAQ (reference sequence). With 6 bases removed from V and 1 base from J, the gap between germline ends came to 18 bases. This CDR3 region has 16 residues. CDR3 region: CASREPQADNNYGYTF. The CDR3 bases are TGTGCCAGCAGGGAACCTCAGGCAGATAATAACTATGGCTACACCTTC.

This clone was counted a few times. The chain uses TRBV5-6 and TRBJ1-3, with D tentatively TRBD1 (5 bases). Trimming stripped 3 bases from V and 9 bases from J, with 10 bases between. The CDR3 loop spans 12 amino acids. Germline loops: CDR1 SGHDT, CDR2 YYEEEE. The CDR3 coding sequence is TGTGCCAGCAGCTACGGGACTGGCACCATATATTTT. This encodes CASSYGTGTIYF.

The gene calls are TRBV18 and TRBJ1-4, with 8 bases matching TRBD1. The CDR3 length is 17 residues. With V trimmed by 5 bases and J by 8 bases, 16 bases remained unmatched. Germline assignment: CDR1 KGHSH and CDR2 LQKENI. The CDR3 bases are TGTGCCAGCTCATCCGGGACAGGAGGGTTGGGTGAGGAAAAACTGTTTTTT. Translating it yields CASSSGTGGLGEEKLFF.

The gene calls are TRBV5-6 and TRBJ2-3; TRBD2 aligns across 10 bases. The V gene end was trimmed by 0 bases and the J gene end by 3 bases; junction bases not matched to a gene: 1. Looked up from germline, CDR1 is SGHDT and CDR2 is YYEEEE. The CDR3 runs to 15 residues. The CDR3, as DNA: TGTGCCAGCAGCTTGGCGGGACTAGCGACAGATACGCAGTATTTT. Its translation is CASSLAGLATDTQYF. Combining the CDR3 with reference TRBV5-6 and TRBJ2-3 gives the whole variable domain DAGVTQSPTHLIKTRGQQVTLRCSPKSGHDTVSWYQQALGQGPQFIFQYYEEEERQRGNFPDRFSGHQFPNYSSELNVNALLLGDSALYLCASSLAGLATDTQYFGPGTRLTVL.

The chain has TRBV18 and TRBJ2-5, with D maybe TRBD1 (5 bases). CDR1 is KGHSH, CDR2 LQKENI, per germline. With 2 bases removed from V and 2 bases from J, the gap between germline ends came to 9 bases. The CDR3 spans 14 residues. The CDR3 loop is CASSPSSGQETQYF. The CDR3 DNA reads as TGTGCCAGCTCACCAAGTTCAGGGCAAGAGACCCAGTACTTC. Filled out from reference TRBV18 and TRBJ2-5, the complete variable domain reads NAGVMQNPRHLVRRRGQEARLRCSPMKGHSHVYWYRQLPEEGLKFMVYLQKENIIDESGMPKERFSAEFPKEGPSILRIQQVVRGDSAAYFCASSPSSGQETQYFGPGTRLLVL.

V gene TRBV30 combines with J gene TRBJ2-7, with D perhaps matching TRBD2 (6 bases). V lost 1 base and J 1 base, leaving 14 bases between the germline ends. The germline gives CDR1 GTSNPN, CDR2 SVGIG (reference sequence). The CDR3 runs 15 residues. CDR3 sequence: CAWSGATGRSYEQYF. CDR3 DNA: TGTGCCTGGAGTGGGGCAACCGGGAGATCCTACGAGCAGTACTTC. The variable domain in full, completed from reference TRBV30 and TRBJ2-7, reads SQTIHQWPATLVQPVGSPLSLECTVEGTSNPNLYWYRQAAGRGLQLLFYSVGIGQISSEVPQNLSASRPQDRQFILSSKKLLLSDSGFYLCAWSGATGRSYEQYFGPGTRLTVT.